This TCR beta chain is from a study of T cell responses to AZD1222 COVID-19 vaccine. V gave up 0 bases and J gave up 4 bases; unmatched junction bases: 2. Germline CDR1 and CDR2: SGHKS and YYEKEE (reference sequence). The CDR3 extends over 15 amino acids. On this clone itself: The antigen is unknown.

General observations from the study: Clonal diversity was possibly underestimated, and the donors were mostly white British, with more females. Nearly half of spike-specific TCRs reportedly go after variant regions that carry no mutations.

Data came from immunoSEQ multiplex PCR; TCRdb stores just in-frame clones and leaves some out. This table has approximately 150,000 clones, under 95% appearing once. The receptor was derived from an adult in good health. Sequencing was performed on peripheral blood, taken on day 0 of MenACWY control vaccination. The J gene is TRBJ2-3, the V gene TRBV5-5; TRBD2 agrees at 10 bases. This CDR3 is CASSLDGTSADTQYF. The CDR3 DNA follows: TGTGCCAGCAGCTTGGATGGGACTAGCGCAGATACGCAGTATTTT. Complete variable domain (other parts from reference TRBV5-5 and TRBJ2-3): DAGVTQSPTHLIKTRGQQVTLRCSPISGHKSVSWYQQVLGQGPQFIFQYYEKEERGRGNFPDRFSARQFPNYSSELNVNALLLGDSALYLCASSLDGTSADTQYFGPGTRLTVL.